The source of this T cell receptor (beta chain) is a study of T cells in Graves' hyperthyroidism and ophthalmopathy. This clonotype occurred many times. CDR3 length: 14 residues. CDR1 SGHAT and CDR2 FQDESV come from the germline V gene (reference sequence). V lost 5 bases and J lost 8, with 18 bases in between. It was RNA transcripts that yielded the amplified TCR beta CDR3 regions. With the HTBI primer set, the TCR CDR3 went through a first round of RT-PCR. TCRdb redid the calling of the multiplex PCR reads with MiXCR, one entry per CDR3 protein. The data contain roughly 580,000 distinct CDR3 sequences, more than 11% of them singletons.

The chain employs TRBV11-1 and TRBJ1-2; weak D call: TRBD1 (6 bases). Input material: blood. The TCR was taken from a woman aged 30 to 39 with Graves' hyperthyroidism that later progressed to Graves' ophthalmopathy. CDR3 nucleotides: TGTGCCAGCAGCGCCTTGACAGGACGAGGCGGCTACACCTTC. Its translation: CASSALTGRGGYTF.